Shown below are 18 T cell receptor beta chains from a single sample sequenced in a study of blood T cells in healthy people across ages. The second PCR ran about 6 to 12 cycles with a sample-barcoded 5' primer and J-beta primers. TCRdb processed the 5' RACE reads anew with MiXCR; each CDR3 protein has one entry. The sample has about 930,000 distinct CDR3 sequences; almost 30% are singletons. These same records also appear under a second study, on T cells of mothers and their children.

Sequencing input: blood. These receptors came from a woman aged 40-49 years in good health.

This clonotype has a handful of counts. V usage is TRBV4-3 and J usage is TRBJ1-1; D remains ambiguous. Germline V gives CDR1 LGHNA, CDR2 YSLEER. This CDR3 spans 17 amino acids. With 0 bases removed from V and 1 base from J, the gap between germline ends came to 15 bases. The DNA for the CDR3 is TGCGCCAGCAGCCAAGAGGCCGTTCAGGAATGGAACACTGAAGCTTTCTTT. As protein: CASSQEAVQEWNTEAFF.

This clonotype was seen ten or more times. The chain carries TRBV9 and TRBJ2-7, with D possibly being TRBD2 (5 bases). The CDR3 is made up of 16 amino acids. V lost 4 bases, J lost 0 bases, and 17 bases lay in between. The germline V gene has CDR1 SGDLS and CDR2 YYNGEE. CDR3 protein: CASSIPGNGSSYEQYF. Written as DNA, the CDR3 is TGTGCCAGCAGCATCCCCGGGAATGGGTCCTCCTACGAGCAGTACTTC.

Note on this clonotype: A much larger clone sits a single nucleotide away, making a read error possible. The rearrangement joins TRBV5-1 to TRBJ2-5, with 8 bases identical to TRBD2. The CDR3 spans 15 residues. CDR1 is SGHRS and CDR2 is YFSETQ in the germline V gene. The CDR3 nucleotides read TGCGCCAGCGGCTTGGCGCCGGGGGGGCAAGAGACCCAGTACTTC. It codes for CASGLAPGGQETQYF.

V usage is TRBV7-2 and J usage is TRBJ2-1, with TRBD2 matching 7 bases. This CDR3 comprises 18 residues. Looked up from germline, CDR1 is SGHTA and CDR2 is FQGNSA. The V gene end was trimmed by 1 base and the J gene end by 3 bases; junction bases not matched to a gene: 12. Written as DNA, the CDR3 is TGTGCCAGCAGCTTAGGTCTCCAGAAGCGGGGATTCTACAATGAGCAGTTCTTC. This translates into CASSLGLQKRGFYNEQFF.

The J gene is TRBJ2-7, the V gene TRBV5-1, with 10 positions matching TRBD2. The J call could be wrong; TRBJ2-4 is a better fit for the DNA end. The length of the CDR3 is 16 residues. The V gene's germline CDR1 is SGHRS and CDR2 YFSETQ. In DNA form, the CDR3 reads TGCGCCAGCAGCCCGCAGACGGGACTAGCGAGAGTCATTCAGTACTTC. Its protein is CASSPQTGLARVIQYF.

The V and J genes are TRBV14 and TRBJ1-6; 9 positions match TRBD1. In germline, CDR1 is SGHDN, CDR2 FVKESK. The V gene end was trimmed by 4 bases and the J gene end by 7 bases; junction bases not matched to a gene: 8. The length of the CDR3 is 16 residues. This CDR3 reads CASSPLRTGVNSPLHF. CDR3 nucleotide sequence: TGTGCCAGCAGCCCCCTCAGGACAGGGGTGAATTCACCCCTCCACTTT.

V usage is TRBV14 and J usage is TRBJ2-5; D uncertain. V shed 1 base and J shed 1 base, with 19 bases lying between them. Germline V gives CDR1 SGHDN, CDR2 FVKESK. The CDR3 sequence is 18 residues long. The CDR3 here is CASSQGGNKRRPQETQYF. For the CDR3, the DNA is TGTGCCAGCAGCCAAGGAGGTAACAAGCGACGGCCCCAAGAGACCCAGTACTTC.

The rearrangement joins TRBV7-2 to TRBJ2-3; 13 bases agree with TRBD2. This CDR3 is 17 amino acids long. V lost 0 bases and J lost 7; bases outside the gene matches: 7. Germline V gene data show CDR1 as SGHTA and CDR2 as FQGNSA. The CDR3 sequence is CASSLAALAGGPNTQYF. The CDR3 DNA is TGTGCCAGCAGCTTAGCCGCACTAGCGGGGGGGCCGAATACGCAGTATTTT.

The CDR3 nucleotides read TGTGCCAGCAGCTCAAACTTCAGGGTAACCGGGGAGACCCAGTACTTC. Its protein is CASSSNFRVTGETQYF. The chain carries TRBV7-6 and TRBJ2-5, with a weak D call TRBD1 (5 bases). The CDR3 spans 16 residues. The germline V gene has CDR1 SGHVS and CDR2 FNYEAQ. Trimming shortened V by 4 bases and J by 5 bases, and 20 bases separated the two germline ends.

There are many counts of this clonotype. CDR3 sequence (DNA): TGCAGTGCTAACGACGTACAGGGTAATAACTATGGCTACACCTTC. This gives the protein CSANDVQGNNYGYTF. The chain recombines TRBV20-1 with TRBJ1-2; D may be TRBD1 (6 bases). The CDR3 is 15 amino acids. Per germline, CDR1 DFQATT and CDR2 SNEGSKA (reference sequence). The V and J ends lost 4 bases and 1 base respectively, with 16 bases between them.

V is TRBV27 and J is TRBJ1-5; D remains ambiguous. V was shortened by 8 bases and J by 0 bases, with 14 bases between the two germline ends. The CDR3 is made up of 15 amino acids. In germline, CDR1 is MNHEY, CDR2 SMNVEV (reference sequence). CDR3 residues: CASRRAESSNQPQHF. The CDR3 nucleotides are TGTGCCAGCCGTCGGGCAGAGTCTAGCAATCAGCCCCAGCATTTT.

This clonotype has at least ten counts. The rearrangement joins TRBV3-1 to TRBJ2-4; D remains ambiguous. The V end was cut by 2 bases, the J end by 0 bases, with 8 bases between. Germline CDR1 and CDR2: LGHDT and YNNKEL (reference sequence). This CDR3 has 15 amino acids. CDR3 DNA: TGTGCCAGCAGCCAAAGTATAATAGCCAAAAACATTCAGTACTTC. Its protein is CASSQSIIAKNIQYF.

This clonotype occurred a few times. The chain has TRBV14 and TRBJ1-3, with D perhaps TRBD1 (6 bases). The CDR3 is 15 amino acids. Trimming shortened V by 4 bases and J by 0 bases, and 10 bases separated the two germline ends. Germline V CDR1 and CDR2: SGHDN, FVKESK. The CDR3 reads CASSLDSSSGNTIYF. The CDR3 bases are TGTGCCAGCAGCCTGGACAGCAGCTCTGGAAACACCATATATTTT.

A note on this clonotype: This clone may be a read error of a much larger clone one base away. The V and J genes are TRBV29-1 and TRBJ2-1, with TRBD1 matching 12 bases. CDR3 size: 14 residues. Germline V gene data show CDR1 as SQVTM and CDR2 as ANQGSEA. CDR3: CEGRGQGAGSEQFF. CDR3 in DNA: TGCGAAGGGCGGGGACAGGGGGCAGGAAGTGAGCAGTTCTTC.

This clonotype has a count of ten or more. The chain links TRBV12-3 or TRBV12-4 to TRBJ1-2; TRBD1 is a possible D gene (5 bases). Trimming pared 5 bases from V and 3 bases from J, leaving 10 bases between. This CDR3 is built from 13 residues. The CDR3 loop is CASSTGLDYGYTF. DNA for the CDR3: TGTGCCAGCAGTACAGGTTTAGACTATGGCTACACCTTC.

This clonotype was counted a few times. Compared with germline, one end of the junction differs, possibly owing to a read error. The rearrangement joins TRBV7-9 to TRBJ1-4, with D possibly matching TRBD1 (5 bases). Looked up from germline, CDR1 is SEHNR and CDR2 is FQNEAQ (reference sequence). There are 15 residues in the CDR3. In nucleotides, the CDR3 is TGTGCCACCCTTTTAGAGGGACGGATAAATGAAAAACGGTTTTTT. Translation gives CATLLEGRINEKRFF. Full variable domain (rest looked up from reference TRBV7-9 and TRBJ1-4): DTGVSQNPRHKITKRGQNVTFRCDPISEHNRLYWYRQTLGQGPEFLTYFQNEAQLEKSRLLSDRFSAERPKGSFSTLEIQRTEQGDSAMYLCATLLEGRINEKRFFGSGTQLSVL.

In this sample, this clonotype turned up once. The CDR3 DNA reads as TGTGCCTGGATAGAGGGATGGGTCTACACCTTC. Amino acid sequence: CAWIEGWVYTF. The rearrangement links TRBV30 to TRBJ1-2; no reliable D call. CDR3 length: 11 residues. The V end was cut by 4 bases, the J end by 10 bases, with 13 bases between. Germline V gene sequence: CDR1 GTSNPN, CDR2 SVGIG (reference sequence).

This clonotype showed up just a few times. This chain uses TRBV20-1 with TRBJ1-2; 9 nucleotides agree with TRBD1. Germline V gene lookup returns CDR1 DFQATT and CDR2 SNEGSKA (reference sequence). CDR3 size: 15 residues. V shed 5 bases, J shed 4 bases, and the junction held 11 bases outside the gene matches. The CDR3 protein is CSASSGQGKSYGYTF. Here the CDR3 DNA reads TGCAGTGCTTCCTCGGGACAGGGAAAAAGCTATGGCTACACCTTC.